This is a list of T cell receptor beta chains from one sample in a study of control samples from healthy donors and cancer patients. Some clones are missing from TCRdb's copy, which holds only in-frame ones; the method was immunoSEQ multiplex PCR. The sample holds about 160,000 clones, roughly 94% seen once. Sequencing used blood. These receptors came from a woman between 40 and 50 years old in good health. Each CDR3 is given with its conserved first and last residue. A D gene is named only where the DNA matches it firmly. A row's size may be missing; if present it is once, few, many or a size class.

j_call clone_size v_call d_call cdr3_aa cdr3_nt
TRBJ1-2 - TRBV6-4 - CASSDGPGASYGYTF TGTGCCAGCAGTGACGGGCCGGGCGCTAGCTATGGCTACACCTTC
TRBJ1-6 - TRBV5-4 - CASSLRRERHNSPLHF TGTGCCAGCAGCTTGAGAAGGGAGAGGCATAATTCACCCCTCCACTTT
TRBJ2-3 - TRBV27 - CASSLSQGLDTQYF TGTGCCAGCAGTTTATCCCAGGGACTTGATACGCAGTATTTT
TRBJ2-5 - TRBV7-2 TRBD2 CASSLQAGEETQYF TGTGCCAGCAGTTTACAAGCGGGGGAAGAGACCCAGTACTTC
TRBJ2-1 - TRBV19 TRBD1 CASIPGTGSRSEQFF TGTGCCAGCATCCCCGGGACAGGGAGTCGGAGTGAGCAGTTCTTC
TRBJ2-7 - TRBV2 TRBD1 CASSEDRVYYEQYF TGTGCCAGCAGTGAGGACAGGGTGTACTACGAGCAGTACTTC
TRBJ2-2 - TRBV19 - CASSKPTRNTGELFF TGTGCCAGTAGTAAACCGACCAGGAACACCGGGGAGCTGTTTTTT
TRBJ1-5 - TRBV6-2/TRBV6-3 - CASSLDLNPSNLQPQHF TGTGCCAGCAGTTTGGACCTGAATCCGAGCAATTTGCAGCCCCAGCATTTT
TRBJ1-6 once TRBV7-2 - CASSLAQDRGSPLHF TGTGCCAGCAGCTTAGCTCAGGATAGAGGTTCACCCCTCCACTTT
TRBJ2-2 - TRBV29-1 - CSPHSGGAGELFF TGCAGCCCTCACTCAGGGGGGGCCGGGGAGCTGTTTTTT
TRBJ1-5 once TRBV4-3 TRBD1 CASSQFDRVGQPQHF TGCGCCAGCAGCCAGTTTGACAGGGTGGGACAGCCCCAGCATTTT
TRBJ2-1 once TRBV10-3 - CAISESGVRRNEQFF TGTGCCATCAGTGAGTCGGGGGTCAGGAGGAATGAGCAGTTCTTC
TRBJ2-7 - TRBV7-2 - CASSLDPGTYEQYF TGTGCCAGCAGCTTAGATCCAGGGACCTACGAGCAGTACTTC
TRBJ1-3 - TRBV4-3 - CASSQSPAGDSGNTIYF TGCGCCAGCAGCCAATCTCCGGCTGGAGACTCTGGAAACACCATATATTTT
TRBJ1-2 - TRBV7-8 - CASSRPPRVGGYGYTF TGTGCCAGCAGCCGGCCTCCTCGGGTGGGGGGCTATGGCTACACCTTC
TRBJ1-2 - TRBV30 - CASHIYGYTF TGTGCCTCCCACATCTATGGCTACACCTTC
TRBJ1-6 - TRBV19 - CASRLGGQLIYNSPLHF TGTGCCAGTAGATTGGGCGGGCAGCTTATCTATAATTCACCCCTCCACTTT
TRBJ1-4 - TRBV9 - CASSVGLGYGEKLFF TGTGCCAGCAGCGTAGGATTGGGTTACGGTGAAAAACTGTTTTTT
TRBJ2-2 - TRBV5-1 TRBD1 CASSLGTGGTGELFF TGCGCCAGCAGTCTGGGGACAGGGGGCACCGGGGAGCTGTTTTTT
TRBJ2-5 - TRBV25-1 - CASSAYGQETQYF TGTGCCAGCAGTGCTTACGGACAAGAGACCCAGTACTTC
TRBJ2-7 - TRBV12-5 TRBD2 CAKRRGEGYEQYF TGCGCTAAACGTCGGGGGGAAGGATACGAGCAGTACTTC
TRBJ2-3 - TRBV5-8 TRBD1 CASSLQTGGTDTQYF TGTGCCAGCAGCTTACAAACAGGGGGAACAGATACGCAGTATTTT
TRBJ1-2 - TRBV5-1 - CASSLARARGSYGYTF TGCGCCAGCAGCTTGGCCCGCGCCAGGGGTTCCTATGGCTACACCTTC
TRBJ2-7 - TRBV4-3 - CASSQDWAGFAYEQYF TGCGCCAGCAGCCAAGATTGGGCAGGGTTTGCCTACGAGCAGTACTTC
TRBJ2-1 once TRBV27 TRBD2 CASSLRLAGPNEQFF TGTGCCAGCAGTTTAAGGCTAGCGGGGCCCAATGAGCAGTTCTTC